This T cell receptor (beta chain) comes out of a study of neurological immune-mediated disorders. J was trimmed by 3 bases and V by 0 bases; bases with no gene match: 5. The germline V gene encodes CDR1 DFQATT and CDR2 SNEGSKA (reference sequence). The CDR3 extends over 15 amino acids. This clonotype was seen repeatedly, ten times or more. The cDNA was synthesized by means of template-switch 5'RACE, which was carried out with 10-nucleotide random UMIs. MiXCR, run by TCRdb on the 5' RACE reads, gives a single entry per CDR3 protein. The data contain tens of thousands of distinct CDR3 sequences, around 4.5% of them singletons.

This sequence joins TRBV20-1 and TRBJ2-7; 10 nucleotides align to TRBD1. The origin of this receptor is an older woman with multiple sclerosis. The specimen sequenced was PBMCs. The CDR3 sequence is CSAREGGQGIYEQYF. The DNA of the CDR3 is TGCAGTGCTAGAGAGGGGGGACAGGGGATCTACGAGCAGTACTTC.